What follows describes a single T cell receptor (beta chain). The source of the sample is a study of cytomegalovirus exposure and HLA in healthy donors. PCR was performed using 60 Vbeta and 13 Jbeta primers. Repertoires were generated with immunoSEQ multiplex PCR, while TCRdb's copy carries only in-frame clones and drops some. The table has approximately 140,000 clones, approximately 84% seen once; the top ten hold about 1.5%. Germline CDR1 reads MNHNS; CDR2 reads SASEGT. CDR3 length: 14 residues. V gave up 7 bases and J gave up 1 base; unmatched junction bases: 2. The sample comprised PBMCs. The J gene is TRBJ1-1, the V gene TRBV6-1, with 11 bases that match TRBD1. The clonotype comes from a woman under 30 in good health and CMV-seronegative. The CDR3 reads CASIGTGGNTEAFF. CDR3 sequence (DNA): TGTGCCAGCATAGGGACAGGGGGGAACACTGAAGCTTTCTTT.